Shown below are 30 T cell receptor beta chains from a single sample sequenced in a study of graft-versus-host responses after intestinal transplantation. Some clones are missing from TCRdb's copy, which holds only in-frame ones; the method was immunoSEQ multiplex PCR. The sample lists about 12,000 clones; 65% to 85% were seen once. The material sequenced was PBMCs, taken almost 310 days after intestinal transplant. Receptors were obtained from a human patient who received an intestinal transplant, so some T cells may come from the graft donor.

This clone was counted between two and nine times. J is TRBJ2-7 and V is TRBV28; 8 bases are shared with TRBD2. The germline V gene has CDR1 MDHEN and CDR2 SYDVKM. Trimming at V came to 5 bases and at J to 11 bases, leaving 11 bases not matched to a gene. The CDR3 is 13 amino acids. The CDR3 region is CASSKAGVGVEYF. The CDR3 bases are TGTGCCAGCAGTAAAGCGGGAGTAGGGGTAGAGTACTTC.

This clone was counted a single time. The chain uses TRBV7-2 and TRBJ2-2, with D possibly TRBD2 on 6 matching bases. The CDR3 has 15 residues. V gave up 1 base and J gave up 7 bases, with 13 bases separating them. Germline loops: CDR1 SGHTA, CDR2 FQGNSA. As DNA, the CDR3 is TGTGCCAGCAGCTTAGACGGACTAAGGGGCGGGGAGCTGTTTTTT. It yields the protein CASSLDGLRGGELFF.

CDR3 sequence: CASSVGGRNTDTQYF. The CDR3 region has the DNA TGTGCCAGCAGCGTTGGCGGGAGGAACACAGATACGCAGTATTTT. The rearrangement links TRBV9 to TRBJ2-3, with 8 positions matching TRBD2. Germline V gives CDR1 SGDLS, CDR2 YYNGEE. The ends lost 2 bases at V and 2 bases at J; junction bases unmatched: 4. This CDR3 contains 15 residues. The complete variable domain, with remaining parts taken from reference TRBV9 and TRBJ2-3, reads DSGVTQTPKHLITATGQRVTLRCSPRSGDLSVYWYQQSLDQGLQFLIQYYNGEERAKGNILERFSAQQFPDLHSELNLSSLELGDSALYFCASSVGGRNTDTQYFGPGTRLTVL.

A remark on this clone: Germline is not matched at one junction end, which may reflect a read error. The chain employs TRBV7-8 and TRBJ2-7; 10 nucleotides line up with TRBD2. Germline CDR1 SGHVS, CDR2 FQNEAQ. This CDR3 has 11 amino acids. Here the CDR3 DNA reads TGTGCCAGCAGCCTAGCGGGAGATAGGTACTTC. Translation gives CASSLAGDRYF.

This clone was detected a few times. The genes are TRBV21-1 and TRBJ2-7; whether TRBD2, the table's D call, matches the DNA was not checked. TRBV21-1 is reported as a pseudogene. This CDR3 has 13 residues. The CDR3 is CASIRTVDYEQYF. Written as DNA, the CDR3 is TGTGCCAGCATCCGTACTGTTGACTACGAGCAGTACTTC.

A word on this clone: A junction boundary mismatches the germline segment, possibly from a read error. The V and J genes are TRBV7-2 and TRBJ1-1, with TRBD1 matching 8 bases. The CDR3 runs 14 residues. CDR1 SGHTA and CDR2 FQGNSA come from the germline V gene. CDR3 in DNA: TGTGCCAGCAGCACGGACAGGGTGAAGACTGAAGCTTTCTTT. This sequence encodes CASSTDRVKTEAFF.

This chain links TRBV7-9 with TRBJ2-1; D is possibly TRBD2 (5 bases). V was shortened by 6 bases and J by 2 bases, with 14 bases between the two germline ends. The CDR3 sequence is 15 residues long. Germline lookup yields CDR1 SEHNR and CDR2 FQNEAQ (reference sequence). CDR3 sequence: CASSLPGNPYNEQFF. The DNA for the CDR3 is TGTGCCAGCAGTCTCCCCGGGAACCCCTACAATGAGCAGTTCTTC.

The chain uses TRBV10-3 and TRBJ2-3; 10 nucleotides align to TRBD1. The length of the CDR3 is 14 residues. V dropped 10 bases and J dropped 5; count of bases not matched to a gene: 9. Germline V lookup: CDR1 ENHRY, CDR2 SYGVKD. CDR3 sequence: CATSGTGVEDTQYF. The CDR3 DNA reads TGTGCCACCTCCGGGACAGGGGTCGAAGATACGCAGTATTTT.

V usage is TRBV10-3 and J usage is TRBJ2-7, with D tentatively TRBD1 (5 bases). The CDR3 covers 12 residues. In germline, CDR1 is ENHRY, CDR2 SYGVKD. V dropped 6 bases and J dropped 2 bases, with 8 bases sitting between them. CDR3 nucleotide sequence: TGTGCCATCAGAGGGGCGACCTACGAGCAGTACTTC. Amino acids: CAIRGATYEQYF.

This clone was detected only a few times. CDR3 protein: CASSSGQSNQPQHF. The CDR3 DNA follows: TGTGCCAGCAGTTCGGGACAGAGCAATCAGCCCCAGCATTTT. The chain recombines TRBV9 with TRBJ1-5; 7 nucleotides align to TRBD1. Germline CDR1 and CDR2: SGDLS and YYNGEE. This CDR3 region has 14 residues. V gave up 5 bases and J gave up 1 base; unmatched junction bases: 3.

The chain recombines TRBV9 with TRBJ2-2, with 14 bases matching TRBD2. Germline CDR1 and CDR2: SGDLS and YYNGEE. CDR3 length: 17 amino acids. The ends lost 5 bases at V and 6 bases at J; junction bases unmatched: 9. The CDR3 here is CASRGTSGSGGAGELFF. The CDR3 DNA sequence: TGTGCCAGCAGGGGGACTAGCGGGAGTGGAGGGGCCGGGGAGCTGTTTTTT.

The chain couples TRBV5-1 to TRBJ2-5, with TRBD1 matching over 7 bases. The germline V gene encodes CDR1 SGHRS and CDR2 YFSETQ. This CDR3 has 14 amino acids. Germline trimming cut 4 bases from V and 2 bases from J; bases unmatched to any gene: 5. The CDR3 protein is CASSPGQQQETQYF. The CDR3 DNA reads as TGCGCCAGCAGCCCGGGACAGCAACAAGAGACCCAGTACTTC.

This chain links TRBV4-3 with TRBJ2-1; 8 bases line up with TRBD2. The CDR3 is 17 amino acids. V shed 1 base, J shed 1 base, and the junction held 6 bases outside the gene matches. Looked up from germline, CDR1 is LGHNA and CDR2 is YSLEER. In DNA form, the CDR3 reads TGCGCCAGCAGCCAAGGAATAGCGGGAACATCCTACAATGAGCAGTTCTTC. Amino acid sequence: CASSQGIAGTSYNEQFF.

The chain recombines TRBV28 with TRBJ1-5, with a tentative D call TRBD1 (5 bases). V dropped 7 bases and J dropped 0 bases, with 13 bases sitting between them. Germline CDR1 and CDR2: MDHEN and SYDVKM. The CDR3 loop spans 15 amino acids. CDR3 region: CASNLGVHSNQPQHF. In DNA form, the CDR3 reads TGTGCCAGCAACCTAGGGGTTCATAGCAATCAGCCCCAGCATTTT.

This clone was seen a handful of times. The rearrangement uses TRBV9 and TRBJ2-7, with 11 nucleotides matching TRBD2. The germline gives CDR1 SGDLS, CDR2 YYNGEE. The V gene end was trimmed by 4 bases and the J gene end by 1 base; junction bases not matched to a gene: 7. The CDR3 contains 16 residues. CDR3 DNA: TGTGCCAGCAGCCCAGATAGCGGGAGGGGGTCCTACGAGCAGTACTTC. Encoded protein: CASSPDSGRGSYEQYF.

The CDR3: CASSLQGRETNTEAFF. In nucleotides, the CDR3 is TGTGCCAGCAGCTTACAGGGTCGTGAAACGAACACTGAAGCTTTCTTT. This chain joins TRBV7-3 and TRBJ1-1, with a tentative D call TRBD1 (5 bases). The CDR3 loop spans 16 amino acids. CDR1 SGHTA and CDR2 FQGTGA come from the germline V gene. The V and J ends lost 2 bases and 1 base respectively, with 14 bases between them.

The chain couples TRBV4-2 to TRBJ1-1; 7 bases line up with TRBD1. This CDR3 is built from 14 residues. In germline, CDR1 is LGHNA, CDR2 YNFKEQ. Losses at the gene ends were 0 bases for V and 5 bases for J; bases not matched to a gene: 3. CDR3 loop: CASSQELTGTEAFF. CDR3 coding DNA: TGTGCCAGCAGCCAAGAACTGACAGGGACTGAAGCTTTCTTT.

The chain has TRBV28 and TRBJ2-2; D is undetermined. The germline V gene encodes CDR1 MDHEN and CDR2 SYDVKM. Trimming removed 2 bases from V and 4 bases from J, with 5 bases in between. The length of the CDR3 is 13 residues. CDR3 nucleotide sequence: TGTGCCAGCAGTTTAAGTCGCACCGGGGAGCTGTTTTTT. Its protein is CASSLSRTGELFF.

The chain joins TRBV6-4 to TRBJ2-1, with TRBD2 identical over 9 bases. The CDR3 sequence is 15 residues long. The germline V gene has CDR1 MRHNA and CDR2 SNTAGT. V shed 3 bases and J 1 base; nucleotides not matched to a gene: 1. The CDR3 region is CASSDLAGSYNEQFF. The CDR3 region has the DNA TGTGCCAGCAGTGATCTAGCGGGATCCTACAATGAGCAGTTCTTC.

This rearrangement joins TRBV7-9 to TRBJ2-2, with D hard to call. The V end was cut by 5 bases, the J end by 6 bases, with 10 bases between. The CDR3 extends over 13 amino acids. Looked up from germline, CDR1 is SEHNR and CDR2 is FQNEAQ (reference sequence). The CDR3 bases are TGTGCCAGCAGCCCCCCGCGACCCGGGGAGCTGTTTTTT. It encodes CASSPPRPGELFF. Complete variable domain (other parts from reference TRBV7-9 and TRBJ2-2): DTGVSQNPRHKITKRGQNVTFRCDPISEHNRLYWYRQTLGQGPEFLTYFQNEAQLEKSRLLSDRFSAERPKGSFSTLEIQRTEQGDSAMYLCASSPPRPGELFFGEGSRLTVL.

The CDR3 DNA follows: TGTGCCAGCAGGCGGTCCTCTGGACTAGCCTACGAGCAGTACTTC. Translated, it gives CASRRSSGLAYEQYF. The V and J genes are TRBV11-2 and TRBJ2-7; 7 nucleotides line up with TRBD2. Germline values: CDR1 SGHAT, CDR2 FQNNGV. The CDR3 contains 15 residues. With 6 bases clipped from V and 2 bases from J, the junction kept 10 bases outside the gene matches. Variable domain in full (rest from reference TRBV11-2 and TRBJ2-7): EAGVAQSPRYKIIEKRQSVAFWCNPISGHATLYWYQQILGQGPKLLIQFQNNGVVDDSQLPKDRFSAERLKGVDSTLKIQPAKLEDSAVYLCASRRSSGLAYEQYFGPGTRLTVT.

This chain links TRBV7-2 with TRBJ1-1, with 8 bases matching TRBD1. Germline V CDR1 and CDR2: SGHTA, FQGNSA. V was pared by 3 bases and J by 0 bases, with 3 bases of the junction left unmatched. This CDR3 contains 15 residues. The CDR3 DNA reads TGTGCCAGCAGCTTGACAGGGGAAGTGAACACTGAAGCTTTCTTT. Its translation: CASSLTGEVNTEAFF.

The chain combines TRBV4-1 with TRBJ1-1, with TRBD1 as a possible D gene (6 bases). CDR3 length equals 18 residues. Germline CDR1 MGHRA, CDR2 YSYEKL. Trimming pared 6 bases from V and 0 bases from J, leaving 23 bases between. CDR3 amino acids: CASRPAQTGNPMNTEAFF. CDR3 nucleotide sequence: TGCGCCAGCAGACCCGCCCAGACAGGCAACCCTATGAACACTGAAGCTTTCTTT.

The chain has TRBV25-1 and TRBJ2-2, with TRBD1 matching 9 bases. V shed 3 bases, J shed 6 bases, and the junction held 5 bases outside the gene matches. Germline CDR1 is MGHDK and CDR2 is SYGVNS. The CDR3 has 15 amino acids. This CDR3 is CASSEVGQGPGELFF. CDR3 sequence (DNA): TGTGCCAGCAGTGAGGTGGGACAGGGCCCCGGGGAGCTGTTTTTT.

This clone occurred a few times. The rearrangement links TRBV4-2 to TRBJ2-7; either TRBD1 or TRBD2 may supply D (5 bases each). The germline CDR1 and CDR2 sequences are LGHNA and YNFKEQ. CDR3 length equals 14 residues. The ends were cut back, 2 bases at V and 8 bases at J, with 16 bases in the middle. In DNA form, the CDR3 reads TGTGCCAGCAGCCAACCAACCCCGGGGCAACAGCAGTACTTC. This codes for CASSQPTPGQQQYF.

This CDR3 is CASSLTWGLANEQFF. DNA for the CDR3: TGTGCCAGCAGCTTAACGTGGGGACTAGCGAATGAGCAGTTCTTC. The genes are TRBV7-3 and TRBJ2-1; TRBD2 aligns across 10 bases. The V gene's germline CDR1 is SGHTA and CDR2 FQGTGA. The CDR3 sequence is 15 residues long. V dropped 0 bases and J dropped 7; count of bases not matched to a gene: 3.

The chain combines TRBV9 with TRBJ1-2, with 12 bases aligning to TRBD1. The CDR3 length is 16 residues. The V gene end was trimmed by 0 bases and the J gene end by 6 bases; junction bases not matched to a gene: 6. The germline V gene has CDR1 SGDLS and CDR2 YYNGEE. CDR3 amino acids: CASSVGGQGAYNGYTF. The CDR3, as DNA: TGTGCCAGCAGCGTAGGGGGACAGGGGGCATATAATGGCTACACCTTC.

The V gene is TRBV7-9, the J gene TRBJ2-5; tentative D call: TRBD1 (5 bases). Germline lookup yields CDR1 SEHNR and CDR2 FQNEAQ (reference sequence). V was trimmed by 1 base and J by 3 bases, leaving 12 bases between them. The CDR3 totals 15 residues. The CDR3 DNA reads TGTGCCAGCAGCTTAGGGTTTGGCAGGGAAGAGACCCAGTACTTC. As protein: CASSLGFGREETQYF.

This clone was picked up a small number of times. The chain has TRBV30 and TRBJ2-3; the match to TRBD2 covers 12 bases. Germline CDR1 GTSNPN, CDR2 SVGIG (reference sequence). This CDR3 comprises 15 residues. Trimming at V came to 3 bases and at J to 1 base, leaving 2 bases not matched to a gene. The CDR3 here is CAWSPSGRGTDTQYF. The CDR3 bases are TGTGCCTGGAGCCCTAGCGGGAGGGGCACAGATACGCAGTATTTT.

The chain links TRBV27 to TRBJ2-7; D is possibly TRBD2 (5 bases). From germline, CDR1 is MNHEY and CDR2 SMNVEV (reference sequence). V lost 8 bases and J 2 bases, leaving 22 bases between the germline ends. This CDR3 has 16 amino acids. In DNA, the CDR3 is TGTGCCAGCTCTACCCGGGGAGTGCCCTCCCCCTACGAGCAGTACTTC. This translates into CASSTRGVPSPYEQYF.